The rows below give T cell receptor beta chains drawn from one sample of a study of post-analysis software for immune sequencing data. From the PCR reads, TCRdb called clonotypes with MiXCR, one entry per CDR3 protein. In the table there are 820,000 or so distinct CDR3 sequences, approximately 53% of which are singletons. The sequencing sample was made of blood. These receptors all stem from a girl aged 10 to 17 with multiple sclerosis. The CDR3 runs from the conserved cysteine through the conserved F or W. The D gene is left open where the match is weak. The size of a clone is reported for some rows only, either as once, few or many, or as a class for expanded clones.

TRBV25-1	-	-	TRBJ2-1	CASSRPGTGYNEQFF	TGTGCCAGCAGCCGACCAGGGACTGGCTACAATGAGCAGTTCTTC
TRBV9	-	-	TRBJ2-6	CASSVGGTHSGANVLTF	TGTGCCAGCAGCGTAGGGGGGACCCACTCTGGGGCCAACGTCCTGACTTTC
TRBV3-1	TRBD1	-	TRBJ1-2	CASSQLTGNYGYTF	TGTGCCAGCAGCCAATTGACAGGGAACTATGGCTACACCTTC
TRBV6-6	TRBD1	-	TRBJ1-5	CASLGDRDRPQHF	TGTGCCAGCCTAGGGGACAGGGACCGGCCCCAGCATTTT
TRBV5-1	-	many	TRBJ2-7	CASSLGSGYEQYF	TGCGCCAGCAGCCTAGGCTCCGGCTACGAGCAGTACTTC
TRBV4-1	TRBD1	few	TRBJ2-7	CASSQEPQGYWEQYF	TGCGCCAGCAGCCAAGAACCACAGGGGTATTGGGAGCAGTACTTC
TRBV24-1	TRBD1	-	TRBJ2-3	CATSETGTGDTDTQYF	TGTGCCACCAGTGAAACCGGGACAGGGGACACGGATACGCAGTATTTT
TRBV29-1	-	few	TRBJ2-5	CSVGHTEKTQYF	TGCAGCGTTGGGCATACTGAAAAGACCCAGTACTTC
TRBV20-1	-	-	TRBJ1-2	CSARGTEPSYGYTF	TGCAGTGCTAGAGGGACAGAGCCCTCCTATGGCTACACCTTC
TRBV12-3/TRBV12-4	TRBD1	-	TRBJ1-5	CASSSGTEYQPQHF	TGTGCCAGCAGTTCCGGGACAGAGTATCAGCCCCAGCATTTT
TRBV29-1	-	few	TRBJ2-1	CSVGELGGYNEQFF	TGCAGCGTTGGCGAGCTGGGGGGCTACAATGAGCAGTTCTTC
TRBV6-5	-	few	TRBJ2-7	CASSYSGTQSYEQYF	TGTGCCAGCAGTTACTCGGGTACACAATCCTACGAGCAGTACTTC
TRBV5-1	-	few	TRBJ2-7	CASSLEAQTTYEQYF	TGCGCCAGCAGCTTGGAAGCCCAGACCACCTACGAGCAGTACTTC
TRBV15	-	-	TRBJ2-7	CATSRGALTYEQYF	TGTGCCACCAGCAGGGGGGCCCTTACCTACGAGCAGTACTTC
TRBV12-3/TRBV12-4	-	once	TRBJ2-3	CASSPAQRGDTQYF	TGTGCCAGCAGTCCGGCGCAACGGGGGGATACGCAGTATTTT
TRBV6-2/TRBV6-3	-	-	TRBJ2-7	CASSYWVAEQYF	TGTGCCAGCAGTTACTGGGTAGCCGAGCAGTACTTC
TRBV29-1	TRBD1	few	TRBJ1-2	CSVWDSYGYTF	TGCAGCGTTTGGGACAGCTATGGCTACACCTTC
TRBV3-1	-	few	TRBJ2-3	CASSRADLSTDTQYF	TGTGCCAGCAGCCGCGCCGACCTTAGCACAGATACGCAGTATTTT
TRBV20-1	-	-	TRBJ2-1	CSARDWEGGQNEQFF	TGCAGTGCTAGAGATTGGGAGGGGGGCCAGAATGAGCAGTTCTTC
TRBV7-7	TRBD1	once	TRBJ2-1	CASSPSEGWTGANEQFF	TGTGCCAGCAGCCCGTCCGAGGGATGGACAGGAGCGAATGAGCAGTTCTTC
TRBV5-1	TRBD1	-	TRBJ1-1	CASSLLTGASMNTEAFF	TGCGCCAGCAGCTTGTTGACAGGGGCCTCTATGAACACTGAAGCTTTCTTT
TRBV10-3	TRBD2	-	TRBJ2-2	CAISGTSGPGGELFF	TGTGCCATCTCCGGGACTAGCGGGCCGGGCGGGGAGCTGTTTTTT
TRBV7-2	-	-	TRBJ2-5	CASRNRTQETQYF	TGTGCCAGCAGGAACAGGACACAAGAGACCCAGTACTTC
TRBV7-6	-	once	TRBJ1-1	CASSQGPEGAFF	TGTGCCAGCAGCCAGGGACCGGAAGGAGCTTTCTTT
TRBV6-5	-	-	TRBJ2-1	CASSYSTGGKQFF	TGTGCCAGCAGTTACTCGACGGGCGGGAAGCAGTTCTTC
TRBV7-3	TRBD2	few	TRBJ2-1	CASSFPGLAGGHEQFF	TGTGCCAGCAGCTTCCCGGGACTAGCGGGAGGGCATGAGCAGTTCTTC
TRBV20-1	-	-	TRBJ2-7	CSAGGILPYEQYF	TGCAGTGCCGGTGGGATACTACCCTACGAGCAGTACTTC
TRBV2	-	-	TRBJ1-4	CASSGRTATNEKLFF	TGTGCCAGCAGTGGAAGAACAGCAACTAATGAAAAACTGTTTTTT
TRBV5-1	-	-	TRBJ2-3	CASSTADPRNADTQYF	TGCGCCAGCAGCACAGCAGACCCGCGAAACGCAGATACGCAGTATTTT